These 21 T cell receptor beta chains were sequenced from one sample in a study of somatic mutations in cytotoxic T cells in rheumatoid arthritis. Sequencing used immunoSEQ multiplex PCR; TCRdb keeps in-frame clones, though not all of them. The table includes more than 9,000 clones, 79% detected once. Sequenced: CD8+ T cells sorted from blood. The receptors come from an adult with rheumatoid arthritis.

V gene TRBV27 combines with J gene TRBJ2-7, with D tentatively TRBD1 or TRBD2 (5 bases each). The length of the CDR3 is 13 residues. From germline, CDR1 is MNHEY and CDR2 SMNVEV (reference sequence). V dropped 5 bases and J dropped 9 bases, with 17 bases sitting between them. The CDR3 is CASSPGTGTGQYF. As DNA, the CDR3 is TGTGCCAGCAGTCCCGGGACCGGGACGGGGCAGTACTTC.

The V call is TRBV9, the J call TRBJ2-1, with 9 bases that match TRBD2. The CDR3 is 16 amino acids. The V and J ends lost 3 bases and 6 bases, in that order; junction bases with no gene match: 10. The germline gives CDR1 SGDLS, CDR2 YYNGEE. CDR3 in amino acids: CASSGSGGGASNEQFF. The CDR3 DNA reads as TGTGCCAGCAGCGGGTCAGGCGGGGGGGCATCCAATGAGCAGTTCTTC.

The rearrangement links TRBV4-1 to TRBJ2-2; 9 nucleotides agree with TRBD1. The CDR3 loop spans 16 amino acids. V lost 3 bases, J lost 2 bases, and 4 bases stayed unmatched. The germline gives CDR1 MGHRA, CDR2 YSYEKL. In DNA form, the CDR3 reads TGCGCCAGCAGCCATAGGACAGGGGAAAACACCGGGGAGCTGTTTTTT. This translates into CASSHRTGENTGELFF.

The rearrangement uses TRBV23-1 and TRBJ2-7; D is unresolved. Being an ORF, TRBV23-1 has a function that is uncertain. CDR3 length: 12 residues. The V end lost 2 bases, the J end lost 3 bases, and 5 bases lay between the germline ends. The CDR3 DNA reads as TGCGCCAGCAGTCAACCCAACTACGAGCAGTACTTC. This gives the protein CASSQPNYEQYF.

V and J are TRBV7-9 and TRBJ1-2; tentative D call: TRBD1 (5 bases). This CDR3 has 15 amino acids. Germline V gene sequence: CDR1 SEHNR, CDR2 FQNEAQ (reference sequence). V lost 2 bases and J lost 6, with 16 bases in between. The CDR3 is CASSLSRGGLDGYTF. The CDR3 DNA is TGTGCCAGCAGCTTAAGCCGGGGGGGGTTGGATGGCTACACCTTC.

The chain combines TRBV27 with TRBJ1-2; a possible D gene is TRBD1 (5 bases). CDR3 length: 14 amino acids. The ends were cut back, 1 base at V and 4 bases at J, with 10 bases in the middle. CDR1 and CDR2 (germline): MNHEY, SMNVEV (reference sequence). The DNA of the CDR3 is TGTGCCAGCAGTTTATATTCGGGGGGCTATGGCTACACCTTC. It yields the protein CASSLYSGGYGYTF.

This clone was picked up a small number of times. V is TRBV4-3 and J is TRBJ2-1, with D possibly being TRBD2 (6 bases). This CDR3 contains 16 residues. Looked up from germline, CDR1 is LGHNA and CDR2 is YSLEER. Trimming removed 4 bases from V and 8 bases from J, with 21 bases in between. Written as DNA, the CDR3 is TGCGCCAGCAGCCCAGGTGCGACGGGAGTCTTCGATGAGCAGTTCTTC. It encodes CASSPGATGVFDEQFF.

V usage is TRBV7-9 and J usage is TRBJ2-7; D unclear. The germline V and J ends were trimmed by 6 bases and 3 bases, with 9 bases remaining between them. Germline CDR1 reads SEHNR; CDR2 reads FQNEAQ (reference sequence). CDR3 length: 12 residues. This CDR3 reads CASRSLDYEQYF. As DNA, the CDR3 is TGTGCCAGCAGATCTCTAGACTACGAGCAGTACTTC.

This sequence joins TRBV7-9 and TRBJ1-4, with D unclear. The CDR3 contains 13 residues. Germline CDR1 reads SEHNR; CDR2 reads FQNEAQ (reference sequence). V gave up 3 bases and J gave up 4 bases, with 6 bases separating them. The CDR3 region is CASSFRLNEKLFF. DNA of the CDR3: TGTGCCAGCAGCTTCCGGCTTAATGAAAAACTGTTTTTT.

The chain combines TRBV19 with TRBJ2-2, with D possibly TRBD1 on 6 matching bases. The CDR3 runs 13 residues. Germline V lookup: CDR1 LNHDA, CDR2 SQIVND (reference sequence). The CDR3 bases are TGTGGCATAGGGGGATCGGACACCGGGGAGCTGTTTTTT. The encoded protein is CGIGGSDTGELFF.

This chain joins TRBV7-9 and TRBJ1-1; a possible D gene is TRBD1 (5 bases). V lost 4 bases, J lost 1 base, and 13 bases lay in between. Germline assignment: CDR1 SEHNR and CDR2 FQNEAQ (reference sequence). This CDR3 region has 15 residues. CDR3 loop: CASSSPNTGNTEAFF. CDR3 DNA sequence: TGTGCCAGCAGCTCCCCCAATACAGGGAACACTGAAGCTTTCTTT.

V usage is TRBV27 and J usage is TRBJ2-7; 10 bases agree with TRBD1. The V gene's germline CDR1 is MNHEY and CDR2 SMNVEV (reference sequence). This CDR3 spans 14 amino acids. V shed 5 bases and J 2 bases; nucleotides not matched to a gene: 3. The CDR3 sequence is CASSPTGGPYEQYF. CDR3 sequence (DNA): TGTGCCAGCAGTCCGACAGGGGGCCCCTACGAGCAGTACTTC.

The chain has TRBV9 and TRBJ1-1; perhaps TRBD1 as D (5 bases). Germline CDR1 reads SGDLS; CDR2 reads YYNGEE. Trimming shortened V by 1 base and J by 4 bases, and 8 bases separated the two germline ends. CDR3 length: 13 residues. The DNA of the CDR3 is TGTGCCAGCAGCGTAACCGGGGGCACTGAAGCTTTCTTT. Its translation: CASSVTGGTEAFF. The variable domain in full, completed from reference TRBV9 and TRBJ1-1, reads DSGVTQTPKHLITATGQRVTLRCSPRSGDLSVYWYQQSLDQGLQFLIQYYNGEERAKGNILERFSAQQFPDLHSELNLSSLELGDSALYFCASSVTGGTEAFFGQGTRLTVV.

The genes are TRBV9 and TRBJ2-1; 8 positions match TRBD2. The V gene's germline CDR1 is SGDLS and CDR2 YYNGEE. With V trimmed by 0 bases and J by 6 bases, 8 bases remained unmatched. The CDR3 is 16 amino acids. CDR3 amino acids: CASSVGPAGEGNEQFF. For the CDR3, the DNA is TGTGCCAGCAGCGTAGGGCCAGCGGGAGAAGGCAATGAGCAGTTCTTC.

The rearrangement joins TRBV7-9 to TRBJ2-1, with 11 bases aligning to TRBD2. This CDR3 is built from 15 residues. The ends lost 4 bases at V and 10 bases at J; junction bases unmatched: 9. Germline V lookup: CDR1 SEHNR, CDR2 FQNEAQ (reference sequence). The CDR3: CASSSLTSGSIEQFF. DNA of the CDR3: TGTGCCAGCAGCTCACTCACTAGCGGGAGTATCGAGCAGTTCTTC.

The V call is TRBV10-3, the J call TRBJ1-5, with a weak D call TRBD1 (5 bases). The germline gives CDR1 ENHRY, CDR2 SYGVKD. V lost 3 bases to trimming and J lost 4 bases, with 13 bases between them. This CDR3 contains 15 residues. The CDR3 loop reads CAISDGGGWNQPQHF. In DNA form, the CDR3 reads TGTGCCATCAGTGACGGGGGAGGATGGAATCAGCCCCAGCATTTT.

The rearrangement links TRBV10-1 to TRBJ2-7; perhaps TRBD1 as D (6 bases). This CDR3 comprises 14 residues. Trimming took 3 bases from V and 3 from J, leaving 12 bases between them. Germline loops: CDR1 WNHNN, CDR2 SYGVQD (reference sequence). CDR3 sequence: CASSDHGQLYEQYF. The CDR3 region has the DNA TGCGCCAGCAGTGACCATGGACAGCTCTACGAGCAGTACTTC.

The V and J genes are TRBV29-1 and TRBJ1-1, with D tentatively TRBD1 (6 bases). This CDR3 is 12 amino acids long. Per the germline V gene, CDR1 is SQVTM and CDR2 is ANQGSEA. With 0 bases removed from V and 8 bases from J, the gap between germline ends came to 10 bases. The chain's CDR3 is CSVEDVRGEAFF. CDR3 nucleotides: TGCAGCGTTGAAGATGTAAGGGGGGAAGCTTTCTTT.

CDR3 in amino acids: CASSPPRQESRGMFGSNQPQHF. CDR3 nucleotide sequence: TGTGCCAGCAGCCCCCCTAGGCAGGAGTCGCGGGGTATGTTTGGGAGCAATCAGCCCCAGCATTTT. This chain connects TRBV21-1 to TRBJ1-5. TRBV21-1 is assigned pseudogene status. CDR3 length equals 22 residues.

The chain combines TRBV27 with TRBJ2-7; D not certain. Germline CDR1 and CDR2: MNHEY and SMNVEV (reference sequence). V lost 6 bases to trimming and J lost 1 base, with 10 bases between them. The CDR3 runs 13 residues. Written as DNA, the CDR3 is TGTGCCAGCAGCCGCACTATTTCCTACGAGCAGTACTTC. Residues: CASSRTISYEQYF.

This clone was seen more than once but under ten times. The DNA for the CDR3 is TGTGCCAGCAGTCTAACAGGGATGAACACTGAAGCTTTCTTT. It is translated as CASSLTGMNTEAFF. The chain is built from TRBV27 and TRBJ1-1, with D possibly TRBD1 on 6 matching bases. The ends were cut back, 5 bases at V and 0 bases at J, with 10 bases in the middle. CDR1 is MNHEY, CDR2 SMNVEV, per germline (reference sequence). The CDR3 has 14 residues.